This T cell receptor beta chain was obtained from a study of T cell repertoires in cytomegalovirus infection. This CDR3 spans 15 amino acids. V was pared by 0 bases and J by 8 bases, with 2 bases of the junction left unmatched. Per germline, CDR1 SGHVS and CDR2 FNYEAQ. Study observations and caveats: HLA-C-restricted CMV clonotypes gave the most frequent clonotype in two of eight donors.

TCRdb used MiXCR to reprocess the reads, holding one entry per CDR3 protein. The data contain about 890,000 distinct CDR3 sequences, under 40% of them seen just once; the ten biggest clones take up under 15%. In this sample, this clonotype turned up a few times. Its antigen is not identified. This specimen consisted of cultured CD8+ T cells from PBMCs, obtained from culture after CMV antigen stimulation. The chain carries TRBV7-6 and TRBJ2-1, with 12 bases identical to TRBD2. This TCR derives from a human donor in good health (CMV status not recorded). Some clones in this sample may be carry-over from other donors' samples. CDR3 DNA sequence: TGTGCCAGCAGCTTAGCGAGACTAGCGGGGGATGAGCAGTTCTTC. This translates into CASSLARLAGDEQFF.